The clone carrying this T cell receptor beta chain was observed a few times. Antigen: not known. These data come from a study of T-cell reconstitution after alpha-beta-depleted transplantation in children. Trimming cost V 7 bases and J 2 bases; bases outside gene matches: 6. CDR1 and CDR2 from the germline V gene are DFQATT and SNEGSKA (reference sequence). The CDR3 has 14 residues. Findings and caveats of the study: Alpha-beta T cells present about two months after transplant were reported to originate from several hundred expanded graft clones. Among T cells one year after transplant, newly produced cells accounted for most counts and diversity.

Preparation of the TCRbeta library used unique molecular identifiers. Each CDR3 protein is one row after TCRdb ran MiXCR on the PCR reads. The sample holds a few hundred thousand distinct CDR3 sequences, roughly 27% seen once. The chain joins TRBV20-1 to TRBJ2-1; 9 nucleotides align to TRBD1. The sequence was collected from a boy under two years old with Wiskott-Aldrich syndrome, due to receive a stem cell transplant. Specimen: PBMCs, collected before TCRalphabeta/CD19-depleted stem cell transplant. The CDR3 region is CSGGQGVTYNEQFF. In DNA form, the CDR3 reads TGCAGTGGGGGACAGGGAGTCACCTACAATGAGCAGTTCTTC.